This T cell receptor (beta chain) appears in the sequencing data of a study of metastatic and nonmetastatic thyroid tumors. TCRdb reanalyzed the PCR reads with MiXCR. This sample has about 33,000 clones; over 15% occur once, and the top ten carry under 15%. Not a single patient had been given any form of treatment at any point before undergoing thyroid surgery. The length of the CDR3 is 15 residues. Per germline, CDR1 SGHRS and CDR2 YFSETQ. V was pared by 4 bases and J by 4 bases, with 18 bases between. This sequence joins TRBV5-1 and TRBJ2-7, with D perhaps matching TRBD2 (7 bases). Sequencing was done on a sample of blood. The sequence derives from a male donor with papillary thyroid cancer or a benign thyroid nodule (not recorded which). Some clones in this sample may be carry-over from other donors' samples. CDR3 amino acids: CASSRGGGGLYEQYF. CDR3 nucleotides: TGCGCCAGCAGCCGTGGGGGCGGGGGCTTGTACGAGCAGTACTTC.